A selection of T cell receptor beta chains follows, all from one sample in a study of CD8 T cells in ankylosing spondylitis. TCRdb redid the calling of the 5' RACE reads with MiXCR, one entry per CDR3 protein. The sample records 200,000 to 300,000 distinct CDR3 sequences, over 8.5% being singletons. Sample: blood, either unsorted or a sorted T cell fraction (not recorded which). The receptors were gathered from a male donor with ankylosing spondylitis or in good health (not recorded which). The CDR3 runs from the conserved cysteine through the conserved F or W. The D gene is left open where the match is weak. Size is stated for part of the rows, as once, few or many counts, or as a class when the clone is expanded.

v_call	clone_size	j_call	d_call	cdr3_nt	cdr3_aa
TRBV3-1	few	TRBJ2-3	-	TGTGCCAGCAGCCAAGACTGGGACTCTAGCACAGATACGCAGTATTTT	CASSQDWDSSTDTQYF
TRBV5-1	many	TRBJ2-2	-	TGCGCCAGCAGCTTGGAGCTAGCCGGCGGGGAGCTGTTTTTT	CASSLELAGGELFF
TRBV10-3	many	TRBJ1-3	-	TGTGCCATCAGTGAGTCGAAAGGAATGGGCCCCTCTGGAAACACCATATATTTT	CAISESKGMGPSGNTIYF
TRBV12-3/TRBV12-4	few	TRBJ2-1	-	TGTGCCAGCAGTTCTAGGAAGGGGTTTAATGGTGAGCAGTTCTTC	CASSSRKGFNGEQFF
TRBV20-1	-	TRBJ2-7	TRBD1	TGCAGTGCAAGTGGACAGGGAGACTACGAGCAGTACTTC	CSASGQGDYEQYF
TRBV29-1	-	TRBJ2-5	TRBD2	TGCAGCGTATCCAGCGGAGCTACGGGGGGAGAGACCCAGTACTTC	CSVSSGATGGETQYF
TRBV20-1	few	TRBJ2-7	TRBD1	TGCAGTGCTAGACAGGACAGGGGTTTCGAGCAGTACTTC	CSARQDRGFEQYF
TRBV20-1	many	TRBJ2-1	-	TGCAGTGCTTACGGCTACAATGAGCAGTTCTTC	CSAYGYNEQFF
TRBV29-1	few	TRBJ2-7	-	TGCAGCGTGGACAGTCCCTCCTACGAGCAGTACTTC	CSVDSPSYEQYF
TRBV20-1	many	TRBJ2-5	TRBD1	TGCAGTGCTACGACCGGGACAGGGACACAAGAGACCCAGTACTTC	CSATTGTGTQETQYF
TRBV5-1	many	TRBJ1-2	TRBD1	TGCGCCAGCAGCCTATCAGGGGGCGCGGGCTATGGCTACACCTTC	CASSLSGGAGYGYTF
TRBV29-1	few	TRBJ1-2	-	TGCAGCGTTGACGAGGTGGGCCCCAACTATGGCTACACCTTC	CSVDEVGPNYGYTF
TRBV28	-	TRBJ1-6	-	TGTGCCAGCAGTTTTCGACAGATCTATAATTCACCCCTCCACTTT	CASSFRQIYNSPLHF
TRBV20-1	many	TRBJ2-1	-	TGCAGTGCTAGAGTTAGCCTCGCTTTACGCAATGAGCAGTTCTTC	CSARVSLALRNEQFF
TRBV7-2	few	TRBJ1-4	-	TGTGCCAGCAGCTTGGGGGGGTGGGGGGTAGCTAATGAAAAACTGTTTTTT	CASSLGGWGVANEKLFF
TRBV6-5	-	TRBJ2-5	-	TGTGCCAGTGCCGGGCTATCAGGAGACCAGTACTTC	CASAGLSGDQYF
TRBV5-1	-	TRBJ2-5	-	TGCGCCAGCAGTCACCTGGACAGCGAAGAGACCCAGTACTTC	CASSHLDSEETQYF
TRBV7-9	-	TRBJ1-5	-	TGTGCCAGCGGACTCTTTCAGCCCCAGCATTTT	CASGLFQPQHF
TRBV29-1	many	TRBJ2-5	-	TGCAGCGTGGAACAGCGGGTTGTGGGAGAGACCCAGTACTTC	CSVEQRVVGETQYF
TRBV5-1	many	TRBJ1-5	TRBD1	TGCGCCAGCAGCTTAGGGGACAGTTACAATCAGCCCCAGCATTTT	CASSLGDSYNQPQHF
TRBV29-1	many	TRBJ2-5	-	TGCAGCGTTGAAGAGCAGGGGGGAGAGACCCAGTACTTC	CSVEEQGGETQYF
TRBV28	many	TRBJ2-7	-	TGTGCCAGCAGTACGGACGGATCCTACGAGCAGTACTTC	CASSTDGSYEQYF
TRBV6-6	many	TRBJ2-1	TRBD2	TGTGCCAGCAGTAAGCGGACTAGCGATGAGCAGTTCTTC	CASSKRTSDEQFF
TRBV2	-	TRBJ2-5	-	TGTGCCAGCAGTGACGCGGACCAGACATTGGGTGAGACCCAGTACTTC	CASSDADQTLGETQYF
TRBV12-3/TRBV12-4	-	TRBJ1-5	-	TGTGCCAGCACGTTTGCGGCCGGGACTGGTAGTAGTCAGCCCCAGCATTTT	CASTFAAGTGSSQPQHF
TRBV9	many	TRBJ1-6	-	TGTGCCAGCAGCGAGAGGTGGGGCTTCCTCCACTTT	CASSERWGFLHF
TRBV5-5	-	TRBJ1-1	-	TGTGCCAGCAGCTTGGGTCATCCCAGGGAAGCTTTCTTT	CASSLGHPREAFF
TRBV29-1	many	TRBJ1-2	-	TGCAGCGTTGAGTTTTCGAATGGCTACACCTTC	CSVEFSNGYTF
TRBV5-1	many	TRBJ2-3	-	TGCGCCAGCAGCTTCGGCGGCTACACAGATACGCAGTATTTT	CASSFGGYTDTQYF
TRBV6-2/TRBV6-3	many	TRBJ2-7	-	TGTGCCAGCAAGTTGGGACACATCTACGAGCAGTACTTC	CASKLGHIYEQYF
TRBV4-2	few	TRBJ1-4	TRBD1	TGTGCCAGCAGAGACAGGGAGGGTGAAAAACTGTTTTTT	CASRDREGEKLFF
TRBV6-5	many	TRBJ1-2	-	TGTGCCAGCAGTTACTCGGGTGACAGAAACTATGGCTACACCTTC	CASSYSGDRNYGYTF
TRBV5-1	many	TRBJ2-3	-	TGCGCCAGCAGCTTGGTTCGGGGAGATACGCAGTATTTT	CASSLVRGDTQYF
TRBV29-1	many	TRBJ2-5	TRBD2	TGCAGCGTTGAATCGGGATGGCGGGGGGGCAAAGAGACCCAGTACTTC	CSVESGWRGGKETQYF
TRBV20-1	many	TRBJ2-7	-	TGCAGTGCTAGCCGGACAAACTACGAGCAGTACTTC	CSASRTNYEQYF
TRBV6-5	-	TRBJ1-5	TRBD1	TGTGCCAGCAGTTACCCGGGACAGGGAGTAAATCAGCCCCAGCATTTT	CASSYPGQGVNQPQHF
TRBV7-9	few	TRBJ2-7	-	TGTGCCAGCAGCTCCGGACCCGGGCCCAGCTCCTACGAGCAGTACTTC	CASSSGPGPSSYEQYF
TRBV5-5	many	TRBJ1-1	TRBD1	TGTGCCAGCAGCTTGCGGACAGGACCAACGGAAGCTTTCTTT	CASSLRTGPTEAFF
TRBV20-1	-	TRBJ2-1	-	TGCTGTTCCTGGCCCCTAAATGAAGCCGCGGACAATGAGCAGTTCTTC	CCSWPLNEAADNEQFF
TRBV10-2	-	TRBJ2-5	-	TGCGCCAGCAGTGTGGGAGAGAGGGCCCAGTACTTC	CASSVGERAQYF
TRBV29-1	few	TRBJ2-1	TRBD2	TGCAGCGGGGAACTAGCGGGACGGTACAATGAGCAGTTCTTC	CSGELAGRYNEQFF